This TCR beta chain was retrieved from a study of T cells in Graves' hyperthyroidism and ophthalmopathy (dated by TCRdb to about 2019). Some background on the complete study: Peripheral blood was collected at initial diagnosis, before any treatment. TCR V-J signatures able to tell the groups apart were searched for in a discovery cohort of 95 or so patients, of whom more than 40 had Graves' ophthalmopathy and roughly 59 had stable Graves' hyperthyroidism. Prospective prediction of ophthalmopathy was tested in an independent validation cohort of fewer than 20 hyperthyroidism patients and 17 patients who later progressed to ophthalmopathy. The 100 discovery patients were randomly split 7:3 into training and test sets. In addition, the study compared T-cell repertoires in thyroid tissue and in blood from a handful of Graves' hyperthyroidism patients. Once sampling was done, hyperthyroidism patients were given methimazole at a starting dose of 30 mg daily, whereas ophthalmopathy patients were given high-dose intravenous methylprednisolone. TCR Vbeta CDR3 sequencing of some 140 peripheral blood samples (more than 40 ophthalmopathy, 75 to 85 hyperthyroidism and approximately 17 progressor patients) is reported in the paper. Points the paper makes about the study in general: Most expanded thyroid clonotypes (frequency above 0.001) were also detected in blood, a finding suggesting that blood repertoires may reflect thyroid immune responses. In validation, progression to ophthalmopathy was predicted by the model with more than 65% sensitivity and around 76% specificity, a median of approximately 7.1 months before onset. In cross-validation, a model built on a 13 V-J signature told ophthalmopathy apart from stable hyperthyroidism with approximately 90% sensitivity and approximately 81% specificity, and in testing the same model reached 80%/75%. No statistical method was used to fix the sample size in advance, and group allocation was not hidden from the investigators.

The CDR3 runs 18 amino acids, cysteine and phenylalanine included. The DNA shown is the 54-base CDR3, in frame from base 1. CDR1 and CDR2 were assigned from the germline V gene as SGHRS and YFSETQ. The V and J ends are trimmed by 1 base and 5 bases, leaving 24 bases between them. The TCR beta CDR3 regions were amplified from the RNA transcripts. For the first round of RT-PCR on the TCR CDR3, the HTBI primer set was used together with the Qiagen OneStep RT-PCR kit. A second multiplex PCR round built the libraries, followed by size selection and purification. The libraries were sequenced on an Illumina HiSeq2000 using paired-end 100 bp reads. The original pipeline was this. SOAPnuke was used to process the raw data, with reads discarded if the reads contained adapters or uncalled bases, had a mean Phred below 15, or lacked an exact constant-primer or identifier match. COPE v1.2.5 was used to merge the high-quality paired reads, and each unique nucleotide sequence was defined as a clonotype. MiTCR v1.1 was used to align clonotypes to the IMGT TRBV, TRBD and TRBJ reference segments. The analysis included only V-J combinations with a frequency above 0.0001, which together covered roughly 99% of the repertoires. The TCS score was defined as the ratio of F50 (clonal expansion) to E x V (chaos), calculated using BLOSUM62-based TCRdist between CDR3 peptides within each V-J. Welch's t-statistics and random forest reduced approximately 520 V-J features to 13, which were used in a naive Bayes classifier (R e1071). TCRdb ran its own pipeline on the public reads, namely fastp trimming at Q25 and MiXCR clone calling, and kept in-frame beta chains. Rows are unified per CDR3 protein, each entry keeping the most common DNA and genes. These V and J calls originate from TCRdb's pipeline instead of the authors' own analysis. Present in this sample are about 200,000 distinct CDR3 sequences, around 16% of which were seen just once. The ten largest clones capture around 43% of the sample.

Details on this clonotype: What antigen it recognizes has not been identified. No qualities accompany the bases; no much larger clone lies one base away.

Stable Graves' hyperthyroidism was defined as no progression to ophthalmopathy during 18 months of follow-up. Hyperthyroidism patients were newly diagnosed, with disease duration under 2 months, and aged 18 to 65 years. Exclusion was applied to patients with uncontrolled infections, other autoimmune diseases, pregnancy or lactation. Diagnoses were based on clinical symptoms, serum thyroxine and TRAb, thyroid ultrasound and orbital computed tomography. Ficoll-Paque density gradient centrifugation was used to isolate PBMCs from 10 ml of fresh peripheral blood. Total RNA was extracted with Trizol reagent, and quality was checked on an Agilent 2100 Bioanalyzer.

This sequence uses TRBV5-1 and TRBJ2-5; matching of 6 bases hints at TRBD1 as the D gene. The clonotype originates from a man aged 35 to 55 with Graves' hyperthyroidism. Sequencing was performed on blood. The DNA sequence is as follows: TGCGCCAGCAGCTTGAGAAGCTATACAGGGAGTCCCTGGGAGACCCAGTACTTC. Translated, it gives CASSLRSYTGSPWETQYF.